This is a list of T cell receptor beta chains from one sample in a study of post-analysis software for immune sequencing data. TCRdb itself ran the PCR reads through MiXCR, one entry per CDR3 protein. The sample shows 350,000 to 500,000 distinct CDR3 sequences, 39% of them seen only once. Sequenced: blood. The source of these receptors is a girl aged 2 to 9 with multiple sclerosis. CDR3s include the opening cysteine and the closing phenylalanine or tryptophan. D genes are given only for firm matches. Only part of the rows carry a size: once, few, many, or a class if the clone is expanded.

>TRBD1|TRBJ2-3|TRBV15|.
CATSRRTGSTTSTDTQYF
TGTGCCACCAGCCGACGGACAGGGTCCACGACTAGCACAGATACGCAGTATTTT
>TRBD2|TRBJ2-3|TRBV9|.
CASSVEQRGIDTQYF
TGTGCCAGCAGCGTAGAGCAGCGGGGGATAGATACGCAGTATTTT
>TRBD2|TRBJ2-3|TRBV4-3|.
CASSQDLSGTSIGDTQYF
TGCGCCAGCAGCCAAGATCTGAGTGGGACTAGCATCGGAGATACGCAGTATTTT
>TRBD2|TRBJ2-1|TRBV4-3|few
CASSQDPHLAGGNNEQFF
TGCGCCAGCAGCCAAGACCCACATCTAGCGGGAGGAAACAATGAGCAGTTCTTC
>.|TRBJ2-1|TRBV15|.
CATSRPGVDPYNEQFF
TGTGCCACCAGCAGACCTGGGGTAGATCCCTACAATGAGCAGTTCTTC
>.|TRBJ2-5|TRBV4-1|few
CASSQVGGVRETQYF
TGCGCCAGCAGCCAAGTCGGGGGAGTTCGAGAGACCCAGTACTTC
>TRBD2|TRBJ2-2|TRBV9|many
CASSVGTSGVPGELFF
TGTGCCAGCAGCGTCGGGACTAGCGGTGTTCCCGGGGAGCTGTTTTTT
>.|TRBJ2-5|TRBV5-5|few
CASSSPGLPWETQYF
TGTGCCAGCAGTTCCCCGGGTCTGCCGTGGGAGACCCAGTACTTC
>.|TRBJ1-2|TRBV20-1|few
CSARDRGGAARYYGYTF
TGCAGTGCTAGAGATAGGGGGGGCGCAGCCAGGTACTATGGCTACACCTTC
>.|TRBJ2-5|TRBV7-2|.
CVSSLGGLPKTTQYF
TGTGTCAGCAGCTTAGGGGGACTACCGAAGACGACCCAGTACTTC
>.|TRBJ2-4|TRBV7-2|few
CASKPGLAKNIQYF
TGTGCCAGCAAACCGGGACTAGCCAAAAACATTCAGTACTTC
>.|TRBJ2-6|TRBV10-3|once
CAISESTAGANVLTF
TGTGCCATCAGTGAGTCTACAGCCGGGGCCAACGTCCTGACTTTC
>.|TRBJ2-4|TRBV20-1|.
CSARVQGGIQYF
TGCAGTGCTAGGGTACAAGGGGGCATTCAGTACTTC
>.|TRBJ1-2|TRBV7-3|few
CASSLVPYNGYTF
TGTGCCAGCAGCTTAGTCCCATACAATGGCTACACCTTC
>.|TRBJ2-3|TRBV14|.
CASSQVSFGVTDTQYF
TGTGCCAGCAGCCAAGTGTCTTTTGGGGTCACAGATACGCAGTATTTT
>TRBD1|TRBJ2-5|TRBV24-1|few
CATSGGGEETQYF
TGTGCCACCAGTGGAGGGGGCGAAGAGACCCAGTACTTC
>TRBD2|TRBJ2-5|TRBV6-6|.
CASRDLGLAGGETQYF
TGTGCCAGCAGAGATCTCGGACTAGCAGGCGGGGAGACCCAGTACTTC
>TRBD1|TRBJ1-2|TRBV5-1|few
CASSLATGRDGYTF
TGCGCCAGCAGCTTGGCGACAGGGCGCGATGGCTACACCTTC
>TRBD2|TRBJ2-1|TRBV12-3/TRBV12-4|.
CASSGGLAGVQFF
TGTGCCAGCAGTGGGGGACTAGCGGGAGTGCAGTTCTTC
>.|TRBJ1-1|TRBV7-6|.
CASSLVSRGLNTEAFF
TGTGCCAGCAGCTTAGTCTCCCGGGGGTTGAACACTGAAGCTTTCTTT
>.|TRBJ2-6|TRBV6-5|.
CASSSSYLLGANVLTF
TGTGCCAGCAGTTCATCGTACCTTTTAGGGGCCAACGTCCTGACTTTC
>.|TRBJ1-6|TRBV21-1|.
CASSKAAGQDRNSPLHF
TGTGCCAGCAGCAAAGCGGCGGGGCAGGATCGTAATTCACCCCTCCACTTT
>TRBD1|TRBJ1-1|TRBV5-6|.
CASSPRTGRPMNTEAFF
TGTGCCAGCAGCCCTAGGACAGGGAGGCCTATGAACACTGAAGCTTTCTTT
>.|TRBJ1-1|TRBV12-3/TRBV12-4|.
CASGSRGVGAFF
TGTGCCAGCGGATCCCGGGGGGTGGGCGCTTTCTTT
>.|TRBJ2-7|TRBV29-1|once
CSGGRQSYEQYF
TGCAGCGGGGGGAGACAATCCTACGAGCAGTACTTC
>TRBD2|TRBJ2-1|TRBV20-1|few
CSAPTSGSYNEQFF
TGCAGTGCGCCGACTAGCGGAAGCTACAATGAGCAGTTCTTC